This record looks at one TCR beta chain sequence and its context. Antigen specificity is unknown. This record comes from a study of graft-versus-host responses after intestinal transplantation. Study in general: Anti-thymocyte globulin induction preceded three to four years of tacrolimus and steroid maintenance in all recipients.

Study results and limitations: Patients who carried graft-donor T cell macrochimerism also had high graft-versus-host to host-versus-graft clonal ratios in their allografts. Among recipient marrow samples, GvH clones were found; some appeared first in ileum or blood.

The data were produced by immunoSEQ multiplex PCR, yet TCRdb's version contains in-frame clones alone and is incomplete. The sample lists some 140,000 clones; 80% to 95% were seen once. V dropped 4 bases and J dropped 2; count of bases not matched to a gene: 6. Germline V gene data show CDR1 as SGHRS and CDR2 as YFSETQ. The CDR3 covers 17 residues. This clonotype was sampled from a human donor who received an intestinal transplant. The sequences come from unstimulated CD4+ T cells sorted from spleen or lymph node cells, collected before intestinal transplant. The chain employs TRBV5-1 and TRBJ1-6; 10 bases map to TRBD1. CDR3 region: CASSAGTGAAYNSPLHF. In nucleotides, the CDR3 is TGCGCCAGCAGCGCGGGGACAGGGGCCGCCTATAATTCACCCCTCCACTTT.